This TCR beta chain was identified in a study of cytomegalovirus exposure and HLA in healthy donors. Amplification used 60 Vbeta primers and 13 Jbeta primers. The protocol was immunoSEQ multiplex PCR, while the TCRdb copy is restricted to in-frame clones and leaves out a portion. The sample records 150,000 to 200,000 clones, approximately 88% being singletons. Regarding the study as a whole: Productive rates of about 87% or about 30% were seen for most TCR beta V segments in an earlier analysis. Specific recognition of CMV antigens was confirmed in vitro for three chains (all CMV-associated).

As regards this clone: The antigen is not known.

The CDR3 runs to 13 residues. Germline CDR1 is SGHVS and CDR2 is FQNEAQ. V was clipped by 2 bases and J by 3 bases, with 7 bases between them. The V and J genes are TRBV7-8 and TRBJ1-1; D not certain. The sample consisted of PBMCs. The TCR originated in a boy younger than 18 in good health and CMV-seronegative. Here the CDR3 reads CASSLSRDTEAFF. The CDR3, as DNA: TGTGCCAGCAGCTTAAGCCGGGACACTGAAGCTTTCTTT.